Listed below are T cell receptor beta chains from one sample, sequenced in a study of cytomegalovirus exposure and HLA in healthy donors. Clones were sequenced by immunoSEQ multiplex PCR, and TCRdb holds only the in-frame ones, with some missing. Seen here are 120,000 to 150,000 clones, around 67% observed once, and the top ten hold approximately 1.8%. The sequencing sample was made of PBMCs. The receptors shown here come from a woman aged 18-35 years in good health and CMV-seronegative. Both conserved end residues are part of each CDR3. Each record gives: D gene, J gene, V gene, clone size, CDR3 DNA, CDR3 protein. A D gene is named only where the DNA matches it firmly. The listing skips clone size in some rows; elsewhere it reads once, few, many or a size class.

>NA|TRBJ2-1|TRBV7-6|few
TGTGCCAGCAGCTTAGCTTGGCGGGGATACAATGAGCAGTTCTTC
CASSLAWRGYNEQFF
>TRBD2|TRBJ2-2|TRBV9|NA
TGTGCCAGCAGCGTCGGGGGACCGGGGGGCACCGGGGAGCTGTTTTTT
CASSVGGPGGTGELFF
>NA|TRBJ2-5|TRBV7-9|few
TGTGCCAGCTCCATAGCCTGGTTGGTGTACTTC
CASSIAWLVYF
>TRBD1|TRBJ2-7|TRBV19|NA
TGTGCCAGTAGTATGGGCAGGGGGCATATCTACGAGCAGTACTTC
CASSMGRGHIYEQYF
>NA|TRBJ2-7|TRBV9|NA
TGTGCCAGCAGCGTAGGAGGGGGATTCACCTACGAGCAGTACTTC
CASSVGGGFTYEQYF
>NA|TRBJ1-5|TRBV10-3|NA
TGTGCCATCAGAGAGACAGAAAATCAGCCCCAGCATTTT
CAIRETENQPQHF
>NA|TRBJ1-3|TRBV2|NA
TGTGCCAGCAGTGAGCGCTCTGGAAACACCATATATTTT
CASSERSGNTIYF
>TRBD1|TRBJ2-7|TRBV7-6|NA
TGTGCCAGCAGCGCCGGACAGGGAGGCGAGCAGTACTTC
CASSAGQGGEQYF
>NA|TRBJ2-7|TRBV28|few
TGTGCCAGCAGTTTGCCAGGGAAAGGCTACGAGCAGTACTTC
CASSLPGKGYEQYF
>TRBD1|TRBJ1-4|TRBV27|NA
TGTGCCAGCAGTTTCCGGACAGGGGGATACAATGAAAAACTGTTTTTT
CASSFRTGGYNEKLFF
>NA|TRBJ1-1|TRBV27|NA
TGTGCCAGCAGTTTCGGCGACAGGCTGAACACTGAAGCTTTCTTT
CASSFGDRLNTEAFF
>TRBD1|TRBJ1-2|TRBV5-1|NA
TGCGCCAGCAGCATGGGGACAGCGAATGGCTACACCTTC
CASSMGTANGYTF
>TRBD2|TRBJ2-5|TRBV9|NA
TGTGCCAGCAGCGCGCCGGGACTAGCGGGAGGAAAGACCCAGTACTTC
CASSAPGLAGGKTQYF
>NA|TRBJ1-5|TRBV5-1|NA
TGCGCCAGCAGCTTGGGCGGTTATAGCAATCAGCCCCAGCATTTT
CASSLGGYSNQPQHF
>TRBD1|TRBJ2-7|TRBV11-2|NA
TGTGCCAGCAGCCCGAGGACAGGCGGGCGCTCGACCTACGAGCAGTACTTC
CASSPRTGGRSTYEQYF
>TRBD2|TRBJ2-7|TRBV13|NA
TGTGCCAGCAGATCTAGCGGGGGTTTATACGAGCAGTACTTC
CASRSSGGLYEQYF
>NA|TRBJ1-3|TRBV5-4|NA
TGTGCCAGCAGCTTGTTCCCAGCGGGAAACACCATATATTTT
CASSLFPAGNTIYF
>NA|TRBJ2-7|TRBV27|once
TGTGCCAGCAGTAAGACAGAGAGCTCCTACGAGCAGTACTTC
CASSKTESSYEQYF
>TRBD2|TRBJ2-7|TRBV5-1|NA
TGCGCCAGCAGCCCATCTAGCGGGGGGGCCGAGCAGTACTTC
CASSPSSGGAEQYF